The 32 T cell receptor beta chains below all came from one sample that was sequenced in a study of shared clonotypes between healthy human individuals. The protocol was immunoSEQ multiplex PCR, while the TCRdb copy is restricted to in-frame clones and leaves out a portion. This sample has about 110,000 clones; roughly two thirds occur once, and the top ten carry around 25%. Sequencing was carried out using memory CD8+ T cells sorted from blood. The subset was: CD45RO+ cells pooled with CCR7-negative TemRA cells. These receptors came from a woman aged 30 to 39 in good health.

In this sample, this clone turned up many times. The V and J genes are TRBV19 and TRBJ2-1, with D possibly being TRBD2 (5 bases). CDR1 and CDR2 (germline): LNHDA, SQIVND (reference sequence). V lost 7 bases and J 4 bases, leaving 11 bases between the germline ends. The CDR3 loop spans 13 amino acids. In nucleotides, the CDR3 is TGTGCCAGTATGGAGACGGGATACAATGAGCAGTTCTTC. This sequence encodes CASMETGYNEQFF.

Only a few counts were recorded for this clone. The V and J genes are TRBV28 and TRBJ2-5, with 8 bases matching TRBD2. V gave up 2 bases and J gave up 4 bases; unmatched junction bases: 3. This CDR3 spans 14 amino acids. Per the germline V gene, CDR1 is MDHEN and CDR2 is SYDVKM. CDR3 region: CASSLPGRGETQYF. Written as DNA, the CDR3 is TGTGCCAGCAGTTTACCCGGGAGGGGAGAGACCCAGTACTTC.

This clone appeared a single time. The chain carries TRBV10-3 and TRBJ1-1; TRBD1 might be the D (6 bases). Germline V CDR1 and CDR2: ENHRY, SYGVKD. The CDR3 is 15 residues long. The V end lost 6 bases, the J end lost 2 bases, and 16 bases lay between the germline ends. Here the CDR3 reads CAIRRQEVTNTEAFF. The CDR3 nucleotides are TGTGCCATCAGAAGACAGGAGGTCACCAACACTGAAGCTTTCTTT.

The rearrangement uses TRBV28 and TRBJ1-5; 12 bases are shared with TRBD1. V gave up 6 bases and J gave up 0 bases; unmatched junction bases: 12. The CDR3 is 19 residues long. Germline V CDR1 and CDR2: MDHEN, SYDVKM. This CDR3 reads CASSGPRDRGLYSNQPQHF. As DNA, the CDR3 is TGTGCCAGCAGCGGACCCCGGGACAGGGGGCTTTATAGCAATCAGCCCCAGCATTTT.

This clone appeared a few times. The chain uses TRBV6-1 and TRBJ2-1; a weak D match, TRBD2 (6 bases). The germline V gene encodes CDR1 MNHNS and CDR2 SASEGT. Trimming pared 4 bases from V and 6 bases from J, leaving 16 bases between. CDR3 length: 15 amino acids. This chain's CDR3 is CASSASGESSNEQFF. The CDR3 DNA is TGTGCCAGCAGTGCATCGGGGGAGTCGAGCAATGAGCAGTTCTTC.

The chain has TRBV11-2 and TRBJ2-5, with no clear D. CDR1 is SGHAT, CDR2 FQNNGV, per germline. The length of the CDR3 is 15 residues. V was shortened by 6 bases and J by 2 bases, with 16 bases between the two germline ends. CDR3 bases: TGTGCCAGCAGTCCCCTTTTAGACTCGCAAGAGACCCAGTACTTC. It yields the protein CASSPLLDSQETQYF. Full variable domain (outside the CDR3, taken from reference TRBV11-2 and TRBJ2-5): EAGVAQSPRYKIIEKRQSVAFWCNPISGHATLYWYQQILGQGPKLLIQFQNNGVVDDSQLPKDRFSAERLKGVDSTLKIQPAKLEDSAVYLCASSPLLDSQETQYFGPGTRLLVL.

This clone was recorded only once. The chain employs TRBV11-2 and TRBJ2-7; D gene ambiguous. Germline CDR1 and CDR2: SGHAT and FQNNGV. Trimming left V 2 bases short and J 3 bases short, with 5 bases between. The CDR3 spans 12 residues. Written as DNA, the CDR3 is TGTGCCAGCAGCTTAACCTACTACGAGCAGTACTTC. It encodes CASSLTYYEQYF. The variable domain in full, with the rest retrieved from reference TRBV11-2 and TRBJ2-7, is EAGVAQSPRYKIIEKRQSVAFWCNPISGHATLYWYQQILGQGPKLLIQFQNNGVVDDSQLPKDRFSAERLKGVDSTLKIQPAKLEDSAVYLCASSLTYYEQYFGPGTRLTVT.

The CDR3 DNA is TGTGCCAGCAGTTATCTGGCAGGGGCTGTTCACGGCTACACCTTC. Protein product: CASSYLAGAVHGYTF. The rearrangement links TRBV6-5 to TRBJ1-2; weak D call: TRBD1 (6 bases). CDR3 size: 15 residues. V lost 3 bases, J lost 8 bases, and 19 bases lay in between. CDR1 is MNHEY and CDR2 is SVGAGI in the germline V gene.

The chain joins TRBV11-2 to TRBJ2-5; possible D gene TRBD1, 7 bases. The CDR3 is 16 amino acids. V dropped 1 base and J dropped 7 bases, with 19 bases sitting between them. Germline lookup yields CDR1 SGHAT and CDR2 FQNNGV. The DNA of the CDR3 is TGTGCCAGCAGCTTAGTTCGGGCAGGGGGGCCGGGGACCCAGTACTTC. This encodes CASSLVRAGGPGTQYF.

The chain uses TRBV25-1 and TRBJ2-5; D call uncertain. Matching the DNA end better, TRBJ2-7 makes the J call doubtful. Germline CDR1 reads MGHDK; CDR2 reads SYGVNS. The CDR3 contains 14 residues. The CDR3 DNA follows: TGTGCCAGCAGTGAACAAGTAGGGTTGCACGAGCAGTACTTC. It encodes CASSEQVGLHEQYF.

The chain links TRBV27 to TRBJ1-1; no reliable D call. The CDR3 is 13 residues long. The V end was cut by 3 bases, the J end by 1 base, with 6 bases between. The V gene's germline CDR1 is MNHEY and CDR2 SMNVEV (reference sequence). The CDR3, as DNA: TGTGCCAGCAGTTTTAACAGGAACACTGAAGCTTTCTTT. It codes for CASSFNRNTEAFF.

The chain is built from TRBV27 and TRBJ2-7, with TRBD2 matching over 7 bases. The ends lost 9 bases at V and 7 bases at J; junction bases unmatched: 9. This CDR3 comprises 12 residues. From germline, CDR1 is MNHEY and CDR2 SMNVEV (reference sequence). The CDR3 DNA reads as TGTGCCAGTATACAGCCCGGGGGGGAGCAGTACTTC. Its translation: CASIQPGGEQYF.

This clone was detected once. Other nucleotide sequences in the sample specify the same CDR3. The V call is TRBV27, the J call TRBJ2-7; TRBD2 aligns across 7 bases. Trimming at V came to 8 bases and at J to 3 bases, leaving 1 base not matched to a gene. CDR1 and CDR2 (germline): MNHEY, SMNVEV (reference sequence). The CDR3 is 11 amino acids. The CDR3 nucleotides are TGTGCCAGCTGGGGGGGCTACGAGCAGTACTTC. Translated, it gives CASWGGYEQYF.

The chain joins TRBV5-1 to TRBJ2-7, with 7 bases lining up with TRBD2. The CDR3 has 15 residues. J lost 2 bases, V lost 0 bases, and 5 bases had no gene match. Germline V gene data show CDR1 as SGHRS and CDR2 as YFSETQ. CDR3 nucleotide sequence: TGCGCCAGCAGCTTGGTTGGACTAGAGGCCTACGAGCAGTACTTC. Translation gives CASSLVGLEAYEQYF.

The chain couples TRBV2 to TRBJ2-7; 11 nucleotides line up with TRBD1. Germline V gene data show CDR1 as SNHLY and CDR2 as FYNNEI. V was clipped by 10 bases and J by 2 bases; unmatched bases: 4. The CDR3 length is 13 residues. CDR3 residues: CATRDRGTYEQYF. DNA for the CDR3: TGTGCCACGCGGGACAGGGGGACCTACGAGCAGTACTTC.

This rearrangement joins TRBV2 to TRBJ2-5; 8 bases fit TRBD2. J was trimmed by 2 bases and V by 7 bases; bases with no gene match: 6. This CDR3 has 14 residues. Germline V CDR1 and CDR2: SNHLY, FYNNEI. The CDR3 reads CASTPGLGQETQYF. As DNA, the CDR3 is TGTGCCAGCACCCCGGGACTAGGGCAAGAGACCCAGTACTTC.

This clone was seen a handful of times. The V gene is TRBV7-8, the J gene TRBJ2-7, with 10 bases that match TRBD1. With 6 bases clipped from V and 7 bases from J, the junction kept 12 bases outside the gene matches. The germline gives CDR1 SGHVS, CDR2 FQNEAQ. The CDR3 totals 15 residues. Written as DNA, the CDR3 is TGTGCCAGCAGATCACGACAGGGGGCGCGGGGGGAGCAGTACTTC. Amino acid sequence: CASRSRQGARGEQYF.

The rearrangement links TRBV5-1 to TRBJ2-1; D may match TRBD1 or TRBD2 (5 bases each). CDR1 is SGHRS, CDR2 YFSETQ, per germline. Deletions cut 4 bases from V and 8 bases from J, with 25 bases between. This CDR3 spans 17 amino acids. The CDR3 nucleotides are TGCGCCAGCAGCAAAGGACGGTTAGGGGACGAAATGGATGAGCAGTTCTTC. It translates to CASSKGRLGDEMDEQFF.

By share, this clone ranks as medium-sized (0.01 to 0.1%). V usage is TRBV9 and J usage is TRBJ2-2; unclear D gene. Per germline, CDR1 SGDLS and CDR2 YYNGEE. Between the trimmed V and J ends, which lost 4 bases and 1 base, there was a span of 17 bases. The length of the CDR3 is 17 residues. The CDR3 here is CASSKYYQILNTGELFF. In DNA form, the CDR3 reads TGTGCCAGCAGCAAATATTACCAAATTTTGAACACCGGGGAGCTGTTTTTT.

This clone showed up just a few times. The chain links TRBV14 to TRBJ2-7, with D tentatively TRBD1 (6 bases). The V gene lost 4 bases and the J gene lost 3 bases, with 13 bases spanning the gap. The germline gives CDR1 SGHDN, CDR2 FVKESK. This CDR3 spans 14 amino acids. CDR3 sequence reads: CASSPLEDSYEQYF. CDR3 DNA sequence: TGTGCCAGCAGCCCCCTTGAGGACAGCTACGAGCAGTACTTC.

The V gene is TRBV7-6, the J gene TRBJ2-7; D call uncertain. The germline CDR1 and CDR2 sequences are SGHVS and FNYEAQ. There are 12 residues in the CDR3. With 1 base removed from V and 3 bases from J, the gap between germline ends came to 4 bases. CDR3 in amino acids: CASSLGSYEQYF. CDR3 nucleotide sequence: TGTGCCAGCAGCTTAGGAAGCTACGAGCAGTACTTC.

The chain is built from TRBV29-1 and TRBJ2-5; TRBD1 matches 9 bases. V was pared by 6 bases and J by 2 bases, with 4 bases of the junction left unmatched. The length of the CDR3 is 13 residues. Per germline, CDR1 SQVTM and CDR2 ANQGSEA. The CDR3 loop reads CSVLQGAQETQYF. DNA for the CDR3: TGCAGCGTATTACAGGGGGCTCAAGAGACCCAGTACTTC.

This clone was counted at least ten times. The chain joins TRBV21-1 to TRBJ2-7; the D segment call TRBD2 is taken from the table without a DNA check. TRBV21-1 is a documented pseudogene. The CDR3 is 13 residues long. The CDR3 coding sequence is TGTGCCAGTAGACCGGGACTCCCAACGCGGCAGTACTTC. It encodes CASRPGLPTRQYF.

In its sample, this clone was seen many times. V gene TRBV6-4 combines with J gene TRBJ2-1; no clear D. The CDR3 is 15 residues long. The V gene lost 0 bases and the J gene lost 0 bases, with 6 bases spanning the gap. Looked up from germline, CDR1 is MRHNA and CDR2 is SNTAGT. The CDR3 region is CASSDSVSSYNEQFF. CDR3 DNA: TGTGCCAGCAGTGACTCAGTTTCCTCCTACAATGAGCAGTTCTTC.

The CDR3 sequence is CATSRRDRLYGYTF. The DNA of the CDR3 is TGTGCCACCAGCAGACGGGACAGGCTCTATGGCTACACCTTC. The chain is built from TRBV15 and TRBJ1-2; 8 bases line up with TRBD1. CDR3 size: 14 residues. The V segment lost 2 bases and the J segment 4 bases; nucleotides outside the gene matches: 3. Germline values: CDR1 LNHNV, CDR2 YYDKDF (reference sequence).

There are many counts of this clone. The chain joins TRBV28 to TRBJ2-6, with 7 bases aligning to TRBD2. This CDR3 comprises 18 residues. Germline loops: CDR1 MDHEN, CDR2 SYDVKM. V dropped 0 bases and J dropped 0; count of bases not matched to a gene: 5. CDR3 in amino acids: CASSLWAQRGSGANVLTF. For the CDR3, the DNA is TGTGCCAGCAGTTTATGGGCCCAGCGGGGCTCTGGGGCCAACGTCCTGACTTTC.

The V gene is TRBV5-1, the J gene TRBJ2-3, with 9 positions matching TRBD2. The CDR3 sequence is 15 residues long. Trimming at V came to 0 bases and at J to 5 bases, leaving 4 bases not matched to a gene. Germline assignment: CDR1 SGHRS and CDR2 YFSETQ. As DNA, the CDR3 is TGCGCCAGCAGCTTGGTAGCGGGAGTCGTAGATACGCAGTATTTT. Its translation: CASSLVAGVVDTQYF.

In its sample, this clone was seen many times. The chain employs TRBV2 and TRBJ2-1; TRBD2 matches 11 bases. The CDR3 has 16 amino acids. CDR1 is SNHLY and CDR2 is FYNNEI in the germline V gene. V trimming: 4 bases; J trimming: 9 bases; junction bases outside the gene matches: 11. The CDR3 loop is CASSVTGVAGGGEQFF. The CDR3 bases are TGTGCCAGCAGTGTAACCGGGGTAGCGGGAGGGGGTGAGCAGTTCTTC.

The chain uses TRBV5-1 and TRBJ1-2; D remains ambiguous. Trimming took 1 base from V and 7 from J, leaving 26 bases between them. Germline V gives CDR1 SGHRS, CDR2 YFSETQ. The CDR3 is 18 amino acids. This CDR3 reads CASSLFEVSRPFIRGYTF. The CDR3 DNA reads as TGCGCCAGCAGCTTGTTCGAAGTAAGTCGCCCGTTTATTCGTGGCTACACCTTC.

The chain links TRBV28 to TRBJ2-7, with D perhaps matching TRBD2 (6 bases). The CDR3 runs to 15 residues. Germline CDR1 and CDR2: MDHEN and SYDVKM. Trimming removed 2 bases from V and 7 bases from J, with 18 bases in between. The CDR3 here is CASSLLQDPAGEQYF. The CDR3 DNA is TGTGCCAGCAGTTTACTCCAGGACCCGGCGGGGGAGCAGTACTTC.

The chain couples TRBV11-3 to TRBJ2-3, with 7 bases matching TRBD2. Trimming took 1 base from V and 11 from J; bases not matched to a gene: 9. Germline CDR1 is SGHNT and CDR2 is YENEEA. CDR3 length: 14 amino acids. The CDR3 loop reads CASSLGGSGRMQYF. The CDR3, as DNA: TGTGCCAGCAGCTTAGGGGGTAGCGGGCGGATGCAGTATTTT.

This sequence joins TRBV4-1 and TRBJ2-7; 9 nucleotides match TRBD2. The junction had 2 bases not matched to a gene; V was cut back by 0 bases and J by 2 bases. CDR3 length: 15 amino acids. The germline gives CDR1 MGHRA, CDR2 YSYEKL. The CDR3 coding sequence is TGCGCCAGCAGCCAAGAGGGACTAGCCGCCTACGAGCAGTACTTC. Translated: CASSQEGLAAYEQYF.